This T cell receptor beta chain emerged from a study of T cells in Graves' hyperthyroidism and ophthalmopathy. The CDR3 regions of TCR beta were amplified from RNA transcripts. First-round RT-PCR of the TCR CDR3 relied on the HTBI primer set. TCRdb re-called the multiplex PCR reads with MiXCR, one entry per CDR3 protein. The data hold about 420,000 distinct CDR3 sequences, with roughly 15% observed a single time. An absence of ophthalmopathy progression within 18 months meant stable Graves' hyperthyroidism. Sequencing was performed on blood. This sequence was found in a woman aged 18-29 years with Graves' hyperthyroidism.

CDR3 bases: TGTGCCAGCTCACCACCTCTGGAGACCCAGTACTTC. This encodes CASSPPLETQYF. V is TRBV18 and J is TRBJ2-5; D unresolved. This CDR3 comprises 12 residues. The V end was cut by 0 bases, the J end by 5 bases, with 4 bases between. The germline V gene encodes CDR1 KGHSH and CDR2 LQKENI.